This T cell receptor (beta chain) was identified during a study of T cell responses to AZD1222 COVID-19 vaccine. Produced via immunoSEQ multiplex PCR; TCRdb's table is partial and in-frame only. The data hold approximately 200,000 clones, with around 94% observed a single time. Whole-study findings and limits: Seropositive AZD1222 recipients at baseline numbered only five to seven. Repertoires were sampled only after the peak T cell response. At 160-218 and 743-854, vaccine-associated CD4 TCRs were dominant, and they spanned spike. Donors in the cohort were predominantly white British and more often female, and clonal diversity was possibly underestimated.

V trimming: 1 base; J trimming: 3 bases; junction bases outside the gene matches: 2. The CDR3 runs to 14 residues. The germline gives CDR1 SGHAT, CDR2 FQNNGV. Remarks on this clone: Its antigen remains unidentified.

The chain combines TRBV11-2 with TRBJ2-7, with TRBD1 identical over 8 bases. Material: peripheral blood, obtained 28 days after the second dose of the MenACWY control vaccine. The clonotype comes from an adult who received the MenACWY meningococcal vaccine as a control. CDR3 in amino acids: CASSLVTGGYEQYF. In nucleotides, the CDR3 is TGTGCCAGCAGCTTAGTTACAGGGGGCTACGAGCAGTACTTC.